This is a list of T cell receptor beta chains from one sample in a study of blood T cells in healthy people across ages. TCRdb re-derived calls from the 5' RACE reads in MiXCR, one entry per CDR3 protein. The table shows hundreds of thousands of distinct CDR3 sequences, with approximately 65% occurring only once. Sequenced material: blood. All receptors come from a man younger than 40 in good health. The CDR3 runs from the conserved cysteine through the conserved F or W. The D gene is left open where the match is weak. Where a row states a size, it is once, few, many or the class of an expanded clone; other rows omit it.

J gene,V gene,D gene,clone size,CDR3 DNA,CDR3 protein
TRBJ2-5,TRBV12-3/TRBV12-4,-,few,TGTGCCAGCAGAGGTCGGGAGTACGGGACCCAGTACTTC,CASRGREYGTQYF
TRBJ2-7,TRBV29-1,TRBD2,-,TGCAGCGTTGAAGCGGAGCGGGGGGCCTCCTACGAGCAGTACTTC,CSVEAERGASYEQYF
TRBJ2-2,TRBV9,TRBD1,once,TGTGCCAGCAGCGTGACGACAGGGGGGAACACCGGGGAGCTGTTTTTT,CASSVTTGGNTGELFF
TRBJ2-3,TRBV27,-,-,TGTGCCAGCAGACCAGACAGGGAGCGGGGCACAGATACGCAGTATTTT,CASRPDRERGTDTQYF
TRBJ1-1,TRBV5-5,-,-,TGTGCCAGCACTATTCGGGGGATCCCTGAAGCTTTCTTT,CASTIRGIPEAFF
TRBJ2-5,TRBV9,TRBD1,-,TGTGCCAGCAGCTTGCGGGACAGGGCTAAGGAAGAGACCCAGTACTTC,CASSLRDRAKEETQYF
TRBJ1-5,TRBV7-2,-,-,TGTGCCAGCAGCTTAAACCCAGGCGGGTCGGAGCCCCAGCATTTT,CASSLNPGGSEPQHF
TRBJ2-2,TRBV12-3/TRBV12-4,TRBD1,-,TGTGCCAGCACCTCCTCGACAGGGGGGGACACCGGGGAGCTGTTTTTT,CASTSSTGGDTGELFF
TRBJ2-3,TRBV5-1,-,-,TGCGCCAGCAGCTTTAAAAACACCCTAACAGATACGCAGTATTTT,CASSFKNTLTDTQYF
TRBJ2-1,TRBV20-1,TRBD1,-,TGCAGTGCTTTGGACAGGGTCAATGAGCAGTTCTTC,CSALDRVNEQFF